The 16 T cell receptor beta chains listed next were all sequenced from one sample in a study of monozygotic twins with inflammatory bowel disease. TCRdb re-called the 5' RACE reads and catalogs CDR3 proteins one per entry, DNA excluded. The data show hundreds of thousands of distinct CDR3 sequences, and the top ten clones hold approximately 2.4%. The sample was blood. These receptors were obtained from a human donor with ulcerative colitis or Crohn's disease, or a healthy co-twin of an affected twin (not recorded which).

The rearrangement uses TRBV5-1 and TRBJ1-1; TCRdb names TRBD1, which stays unverified in the absence of DNA. The CDR3 consists of 14 residues. CDR1 is SGHRS and CDR2 is YFSETQ in the germline V gene. The CDR3 sequence: CASSLEGSDTEAFF.

This rearrangement joins TRBV27 to TRBJ1-1. This CDR3 spans 16 amino acids. CDR1 is MNHEY and CDR2 is SMNVEV in the germline V gene (reference sequence). CDR3 region: CASSLRPARRDTEAFF.

J is TRBJ1-3 and V is TRBV6-1. Germline V gene sequence: CDR1 MNHNS, CDR2 SASEGT. The CDR3 length is 12 residues. The CDR3 is CASTETESAIYF.

The V gene is TRBV20-1, the J gene TRBJ2-7; TCRdb reports TRBD2, a call that lacks DNA to check it against. The CDR3 length is 13 residues. Germline V gene sequence: CDR1 DFQATT, CDR2 SNEGSKA (reference sequence). CDR3 sequence reads: CSARPGLAGVQYF.

This chain uses TRBV5-1 with TRBJ1-1; the TRBD1 assignment by TCRdb is unverifiable without DNA. The CDR3 extends over 12 amino acids. Germline V gene sequence: CDR1 SGHRS, CDR2 YFSETQ. CDR3 sequence: CASSSTGPQAFF. The full variable domain, rest sourced from reference TRBV5-1 and TRBJ1-1, is KAGVTQTPRYLIKTRGQQVTLSCSPISGHRSVSWYQQTPGQGLQFLFEYFSETQRNKGNFPGRFSGRQFSNSRSEMNVSTLELGDSALYLCASSSTGPQAFFGQGTRLTVV.

This chain connects TRBV5-1 to TRBJ2-1; TCRdb proposes TRBD2, but this gene call is untestable without DNA. Germline V gene sequence: CDR1 SGHRS, CDR2 YFSETQ. The CDR3 has 16 amino acids. The CDR3 here is CASRPVSGSSYNEQFF.

The rearrangement uses TRBV5-4 and TRBJ1-3; lacking DNA, the TRBD1 call made by TCRdb goes unchecked. Germline V CDR1 and CDR2: SGHNT, YYREEE (reference sequence). The CDR3 runs to 16 residues. This chain's CDR3 is CASSSRQGAYGNTIYF.

The V call is TRBV18, the J call TRBJ2-7. Germline values: CDR1 KGHSH, CDR2 LQKENI. This CDR3 is built from 12 residues. The chain's CDR3 is CASSYSYYEQYF.

V usage is TRBV5-5 and J usage is TRBJ1-2. CDR3 size: 14 residues. Per the germline V gene, CDR1 is SGHKS and CDR2 is YYEKEE (reference sequence). Here the CDR3 reads CASSPLQTNYGYTF.

This sequence joins TRBV6-6 and TRBJ1-5; TCRdb's D call of TRBD1 is untestable without DNA. The CDR3 has 14 residues. Germline V gene lookup returns CDR1 MNHNY and CDR2 SVGAGI (reference sequence). CDR3 sequence: CASRDGGANQPQHF.

J is TRBJ1-2 and V is TRBV6-5. CDR3 length: 13 amino acids. In germline, CDR1 is MNHEY, CDR2 SVGAGI. The CDR3 here is CASSQEPSYGYTF.

This sequence joins TRBV20-1 and TRBJ2-3. The CDR3 consists of 14 residues. Germline CDR1 reads DFQATT; CDR2 reads SNEGSKA (reference sequence). CDR3 sequence: CSASGGSRTDTQYF.

The chain uses TRBV20-1 and TRBJ2-2; TCRdb's D call, TRBD1, is unchecked because there is no DNA. CDR1 DFQATT and CDR2 SNEGSKA come from the germline V gene (reference sequence). The CDR3 is made up of 14 amino acids. The CDR3 loop reads CSASGTGNTGELFF.

CDR3 protein: CASSRGGFSNQPQHF. The gene calls are TRBV7-8 and TRBJ1-5. The CDR3 has 15 amino acids. Germline CDR1 is SGHVS and CDR2 is FQNEAQ. The whole variable domain, remainder taken from reference TRBV7-8 and TRBJ1-5, is GAGVSQSPRYKVAKRGQDVALRCDPISGHVSLFWYQQALGQGPEFLTYFQNEAQLDKSGLPSDRFFAERPEGSVSTLKIQRTQQEDSAVYLCASSRGGFSNQPQHFGDGTRLSIL.

The chain combines TRBV6-1 with TRBJ1-1; TCRdb returns TRBD1, unconfirmable since there is no DNA. The CDR3 has 14 amino acids. The V gene's germline CDR1 is MNHNS and CDR2 SASEGT. This CDR3 is CASGTTRGNTEAFF.

The chain links TRBV19 to TRBJ2-6. The CDR3 runs to 14 residues. CDR1 and CDR2 from the germline V gene are LNHDA and SQIVND (reference sequence). The CDR3 protein is CASSGVSGANVLTF.